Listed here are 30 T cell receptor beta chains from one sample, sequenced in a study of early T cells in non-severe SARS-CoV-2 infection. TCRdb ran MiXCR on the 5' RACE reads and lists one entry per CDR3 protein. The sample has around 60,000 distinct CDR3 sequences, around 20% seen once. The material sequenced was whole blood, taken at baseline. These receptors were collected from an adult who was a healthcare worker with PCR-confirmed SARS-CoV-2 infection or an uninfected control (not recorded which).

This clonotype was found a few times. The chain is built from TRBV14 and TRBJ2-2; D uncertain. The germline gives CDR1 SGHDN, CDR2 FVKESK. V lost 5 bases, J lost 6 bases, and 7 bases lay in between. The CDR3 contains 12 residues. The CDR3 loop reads CASSWYPGELFF. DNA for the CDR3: TGTGCCAGCAGCTGGTATCCCGGGGAGCTGTTTTTT. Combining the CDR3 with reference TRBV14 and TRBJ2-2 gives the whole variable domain EAGVTQFPSHSVIEKGQTVTLRCDPISGHDNLYWYRRVMGKEIKFLLHFVKESKQDESGMPNNRFLAERTGGTYSTLKVQPAELEDSGVYFCASSWYPGELFFGEGSRLTVL.

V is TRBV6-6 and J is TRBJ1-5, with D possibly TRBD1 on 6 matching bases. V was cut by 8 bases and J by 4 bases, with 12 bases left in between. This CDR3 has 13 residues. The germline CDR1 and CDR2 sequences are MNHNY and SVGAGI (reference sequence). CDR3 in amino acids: CASRDIPNQPQHF. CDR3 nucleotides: TGTGCCAGCCGGGACATCCCTAATCAGCCCCAGCATTTT.

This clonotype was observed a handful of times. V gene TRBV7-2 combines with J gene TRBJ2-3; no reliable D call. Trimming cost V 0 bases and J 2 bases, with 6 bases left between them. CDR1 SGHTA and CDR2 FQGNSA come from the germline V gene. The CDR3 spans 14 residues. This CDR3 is CASSLAAYTDTQYF. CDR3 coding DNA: TGTGCCAGCAGCTTAGCGGCATACACAGATACGCAGTATTTT.

CDR3 DNA sequence: TGTGCCAGTGACGGGGGCGAGCAGTACTTC. Translation gives CASDGGEQYF. V usage is TRBV3-1 and J usage is TRBJ2-7, with D possibly TRBD2 on 6 matching bases. Germline V CDR1 and CDR2: LGHDT, YNNKEL (reference sequence). V was clipped by 9 bases and J by 6 bases, with 9 bases between them. This CDR3 is built from 10 residues.

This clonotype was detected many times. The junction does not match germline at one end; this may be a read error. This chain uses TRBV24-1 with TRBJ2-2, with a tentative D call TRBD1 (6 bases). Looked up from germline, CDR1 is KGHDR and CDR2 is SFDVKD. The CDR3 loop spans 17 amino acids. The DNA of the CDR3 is TGTGCCACCAGTGATTTTTCCCCATTGACAGGAACCGCGGAGCTGTTTTTT. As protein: CATSDFSPLTGTAELFF.

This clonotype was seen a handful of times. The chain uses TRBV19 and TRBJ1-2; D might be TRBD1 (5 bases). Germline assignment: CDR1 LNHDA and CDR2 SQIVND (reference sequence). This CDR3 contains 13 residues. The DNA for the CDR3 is TGTGCTTCCCACAGGCCGCCAGACTATGGCTACACCTTC. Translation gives CASHRPPDYGYTF.

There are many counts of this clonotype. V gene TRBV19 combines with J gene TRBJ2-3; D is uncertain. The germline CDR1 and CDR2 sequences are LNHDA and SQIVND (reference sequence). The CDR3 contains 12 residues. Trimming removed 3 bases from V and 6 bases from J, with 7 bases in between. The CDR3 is CASSIRRDTQYF. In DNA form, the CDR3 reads TGTGCCAGTAGTATTAGGCGGGATACGCAGTATTTT.

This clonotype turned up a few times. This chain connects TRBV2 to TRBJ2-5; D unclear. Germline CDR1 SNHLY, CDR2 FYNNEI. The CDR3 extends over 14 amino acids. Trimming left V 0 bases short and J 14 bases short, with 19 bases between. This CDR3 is CASSEASLSTRVYF. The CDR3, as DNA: TGTGCCAGCAGTGAAGCGTCCCTGTCGACCAGAGTATACTTC. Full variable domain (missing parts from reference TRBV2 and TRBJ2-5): EPEVTQTPSHQVTQMGQEVILRCVPISNHLYFYWYRQILGQKVEFLVSFYNNEISEKSEIFDDQFSVERPDGSNFTLKIRSTKLEDSAMYFCASSEASLSTRVYFGPGTRLLVL.

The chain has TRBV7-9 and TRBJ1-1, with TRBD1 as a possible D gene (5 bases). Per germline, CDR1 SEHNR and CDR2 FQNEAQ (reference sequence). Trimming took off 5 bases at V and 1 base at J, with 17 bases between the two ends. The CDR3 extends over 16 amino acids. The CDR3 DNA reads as TGTGCCAGCAGCCCCCCTCGGGGGGAGGCGAACACTGAAGCTTTCTTT. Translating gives CASSPPRGEANTEAFF.

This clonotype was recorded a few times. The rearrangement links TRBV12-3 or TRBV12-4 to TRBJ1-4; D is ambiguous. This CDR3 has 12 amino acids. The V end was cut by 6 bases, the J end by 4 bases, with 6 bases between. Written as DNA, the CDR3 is TGTGCCAGCAGGGACGGTAATGAAAAACTGTTTTTT. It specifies CASRDGNEKLFF.

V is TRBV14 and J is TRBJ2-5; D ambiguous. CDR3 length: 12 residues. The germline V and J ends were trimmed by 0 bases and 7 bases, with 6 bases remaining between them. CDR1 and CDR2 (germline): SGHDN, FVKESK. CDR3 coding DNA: TGTGCCAGCAGCCAAGATAGAATGACCCAGTACTTC. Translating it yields CASSQDRMTQYF.

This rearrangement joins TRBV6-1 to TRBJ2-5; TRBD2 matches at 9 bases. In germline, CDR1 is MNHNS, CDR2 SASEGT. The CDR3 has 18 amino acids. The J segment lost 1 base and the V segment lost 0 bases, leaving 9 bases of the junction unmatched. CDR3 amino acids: CASSEALGGSGGQETQYF. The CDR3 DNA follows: TGTGCCAGCAGTGAAGCGCTGGGGGGTAGCGGGGGCCAAGAGACCCAGTACTTC.

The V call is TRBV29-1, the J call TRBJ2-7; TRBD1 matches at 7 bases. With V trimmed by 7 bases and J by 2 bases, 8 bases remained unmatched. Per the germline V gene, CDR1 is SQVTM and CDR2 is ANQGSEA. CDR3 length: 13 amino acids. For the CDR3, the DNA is TGCAGCGCCATGACAGGGTCAACCTACGAGCAGTACTTC. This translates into CSAMTGSTYEQYF.

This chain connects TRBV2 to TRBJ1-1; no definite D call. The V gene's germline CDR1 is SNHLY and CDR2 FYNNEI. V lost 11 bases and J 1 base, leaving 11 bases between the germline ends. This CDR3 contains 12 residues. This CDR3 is CAGQDGNTEAFF. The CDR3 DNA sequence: TGTGCCGGGCAGGACGGGAACACTGAAGCTTTCTTT.

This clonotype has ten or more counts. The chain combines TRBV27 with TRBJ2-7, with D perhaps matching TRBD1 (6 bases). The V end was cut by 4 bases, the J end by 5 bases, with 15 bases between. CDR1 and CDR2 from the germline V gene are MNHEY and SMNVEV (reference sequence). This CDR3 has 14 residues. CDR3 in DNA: TGTGCCAGCAGTTCCAGGGATGGGGGCGACGAGCAGTACTTC. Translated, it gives CASSSRDGGDEQYF.

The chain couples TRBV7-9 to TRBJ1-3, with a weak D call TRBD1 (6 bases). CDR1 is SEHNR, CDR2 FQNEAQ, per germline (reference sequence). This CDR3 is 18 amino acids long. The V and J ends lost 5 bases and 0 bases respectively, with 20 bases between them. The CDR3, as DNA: TGTGCCAGCAGCCTACCTCTTCGGACAGCTCACTCTGGAAACACCATATATTTT. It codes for CASSLPLRTAHSGNTIYF. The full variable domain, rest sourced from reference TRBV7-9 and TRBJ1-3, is DTGVSQNPRHKITKRGQNVTFRCDPISEHNRLYWYRQTLGQGPEFLTYFQNEAQLEKSRLLSDRFSAERPKGSFSTLEIQRTEQGDSAMYLCASSLPLRTAHSGNTIYFGEGSWLTVV.

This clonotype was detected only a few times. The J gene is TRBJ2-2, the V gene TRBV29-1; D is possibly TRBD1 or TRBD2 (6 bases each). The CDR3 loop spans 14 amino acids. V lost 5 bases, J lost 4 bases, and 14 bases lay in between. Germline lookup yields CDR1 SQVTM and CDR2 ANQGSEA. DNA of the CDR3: TGCAGCGTTCGAGGGGGGCGAAGCACCGGGGAGCTGTTTTTT. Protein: CSVRGGRSTGELFF.

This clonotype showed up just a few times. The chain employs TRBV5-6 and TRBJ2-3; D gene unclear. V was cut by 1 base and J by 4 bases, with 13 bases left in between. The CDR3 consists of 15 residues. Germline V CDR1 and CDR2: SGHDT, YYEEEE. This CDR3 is CASSLSSLIPDTQYF. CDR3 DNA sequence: TGTGCCAGCAGCTTGAGCAGCTTGATACCAGATACGCAGTATTTT.

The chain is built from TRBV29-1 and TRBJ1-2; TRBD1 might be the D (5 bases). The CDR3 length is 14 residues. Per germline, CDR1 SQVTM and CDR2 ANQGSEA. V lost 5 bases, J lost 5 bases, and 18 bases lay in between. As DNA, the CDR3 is TGCAGCGTTACAACCGGGACTGCGCTGTATGGCTACACCTTC. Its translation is CSVTTGTALYGYTF.

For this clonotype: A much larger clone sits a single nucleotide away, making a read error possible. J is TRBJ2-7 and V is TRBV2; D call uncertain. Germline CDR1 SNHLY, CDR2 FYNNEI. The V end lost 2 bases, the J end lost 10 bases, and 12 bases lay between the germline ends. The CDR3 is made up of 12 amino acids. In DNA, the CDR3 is TGTGCCAGCAGTGAATTACGCCCGGAACAGTACTTC. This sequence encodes CASSELRPEQYF.

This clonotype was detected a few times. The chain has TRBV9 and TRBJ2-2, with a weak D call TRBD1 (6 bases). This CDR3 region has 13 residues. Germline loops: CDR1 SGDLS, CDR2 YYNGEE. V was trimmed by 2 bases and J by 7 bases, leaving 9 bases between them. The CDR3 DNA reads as TGTGCCAGCAGCGTCCAGGGGAACGGGGAGCTGTTTTTT. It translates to CASSVQGNGELFF.

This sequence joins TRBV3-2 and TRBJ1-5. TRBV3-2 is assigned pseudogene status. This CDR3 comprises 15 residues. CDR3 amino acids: CASSQDTWGNQPQHF. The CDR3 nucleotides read TGTGCCAGCAGCCAAGATACCTGGGGCAATCAGCCCCAGCATTTT.

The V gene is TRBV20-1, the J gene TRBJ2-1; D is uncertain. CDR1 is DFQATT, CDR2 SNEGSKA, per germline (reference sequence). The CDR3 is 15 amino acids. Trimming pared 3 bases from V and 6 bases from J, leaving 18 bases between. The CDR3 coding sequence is TGCAGTGCTAGGCCCTTAGGAGAAGGGATCAATGAGCAGTTCTTC. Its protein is CSARPLGEGINEQFF.

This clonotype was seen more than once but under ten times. The CDR3 here is CASSQEVPGTDTQYF. In DNA form, the CDR3 reads TGTGCCAGCAGCCAAGAGGTGCCTGGCACAGATACGCAGTATTTT. This chain links TRBV3-1 with TRBJ2-3, with D unclear. Trimming shortened V by 0 bases and J by 1 base, and 8 bases separated the two germline ends. The V gene's germline CDR1 is LGHDT and CDR2 YNNKEL (reference sequence). This CDR3 has 15 amino acids.

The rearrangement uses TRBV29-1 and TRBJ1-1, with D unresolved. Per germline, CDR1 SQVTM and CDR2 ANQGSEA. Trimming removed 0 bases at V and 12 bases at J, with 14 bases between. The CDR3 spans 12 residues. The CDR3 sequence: CSVEDAGSGTFF. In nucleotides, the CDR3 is TGCAGCGTTGAAGACGCTGGGTCGGGAACTTTCTTT.

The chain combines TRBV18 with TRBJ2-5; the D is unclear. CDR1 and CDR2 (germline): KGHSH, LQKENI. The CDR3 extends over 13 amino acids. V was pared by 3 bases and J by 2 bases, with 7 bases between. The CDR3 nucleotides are TGTGCCAGCTCACCGGGCCAGCAAGAGACCCAGTACTTC. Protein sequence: CASSPGQQETQYF. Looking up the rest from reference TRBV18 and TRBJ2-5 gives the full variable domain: NAGVMQNPRHLVRRRGQEARLRCSPMKGHSHVYWYRQLPEEGLKFMVYLQKENIIDESGMPKERFSAEFPKEGPSILRIQQVVRGDSAAYFCASSPGQQETQYFGPGTRLLVL.

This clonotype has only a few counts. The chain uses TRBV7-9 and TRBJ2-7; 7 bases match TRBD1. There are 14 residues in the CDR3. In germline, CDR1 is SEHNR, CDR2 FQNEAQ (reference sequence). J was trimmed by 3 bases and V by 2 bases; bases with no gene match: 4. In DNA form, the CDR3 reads TGTGCCAGCAGCTTATCAGGGGGTCTCTACGAGCAGTACTTC. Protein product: CASSLSGGLYEQYF.

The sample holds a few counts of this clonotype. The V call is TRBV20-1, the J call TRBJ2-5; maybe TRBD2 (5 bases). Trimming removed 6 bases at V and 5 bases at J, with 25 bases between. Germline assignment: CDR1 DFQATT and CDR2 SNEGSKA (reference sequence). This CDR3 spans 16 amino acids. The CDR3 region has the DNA TGCAGTGCCCGTATAGCTAAGCGGCACAACGGGGAGACCCAGTACTTC. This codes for CSARIAKRHNGETQYF.

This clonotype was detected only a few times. Here the CDR3 DNA reads TGTGCCAGCGCCATGGGGAACACTGAAGCTTTCTTT. This gives the protein CASAMGNTEAFF. This sequence joins TRBV25-1 and TRBJ1-1; D ambiguous. Looked up from germline, CDR1 is MGHDK and CDR2 is SYGVNS. Trimming pared 8 bases from V and 1 base from J, leaving 8 bases between. This CDR3 has 12 residues.

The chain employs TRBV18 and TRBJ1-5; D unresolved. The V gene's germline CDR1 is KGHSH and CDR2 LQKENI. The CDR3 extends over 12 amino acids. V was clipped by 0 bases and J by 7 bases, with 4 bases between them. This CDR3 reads CASSPPGQPQHF. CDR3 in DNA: TGTGCCAGCTCACCACCGGGACAGCCCCAGCATTTT.